This TCR beta chain was recovered during a study of Ad26.COV2.S vaccination and SARS-CoV-2 variants. About the research overall: Ad26.COV2.S, an intramuscular injection, was given once or twice 56 days apart.

The treatment: around 19 received Ad26.COV2.S at low or high dose, single or two shots; 5 received placebo; per-sample allocation not given. Sampling happened 63 days after the first vaccine or placebo injection. Only in-frame clones appear in the TCRdb table, and some are missing; sequencing was by immunoSEQ multiplex PCR. The sample holds roughly 500,000 clones, roughly 87% seen once. With 5 bases removed from V and 7 bases from J, the gap between germline ends came to 15 bases. CDR1 and CDR2 (germline): KGHSH, LQKENI. The CDR3 totals 15 residues. The chain employs TRBV18 and TRBJ1-6; D remains unclear. The sample in question was peripheral blood, obtained in a trial of Ad26.COV2.S vaccine versus placebo. The source is a person between 18 and 59 years old who received the Ad26.COV2.S COVID-19 vaccine or a placebo. Here the CDR3 reads CASSTSGSRNSPLHF. The CDR3 DNA follows: TGTGCCAGCTCAACGTCAGGTTCAAGGAATTCACCCCTCCACTTT.